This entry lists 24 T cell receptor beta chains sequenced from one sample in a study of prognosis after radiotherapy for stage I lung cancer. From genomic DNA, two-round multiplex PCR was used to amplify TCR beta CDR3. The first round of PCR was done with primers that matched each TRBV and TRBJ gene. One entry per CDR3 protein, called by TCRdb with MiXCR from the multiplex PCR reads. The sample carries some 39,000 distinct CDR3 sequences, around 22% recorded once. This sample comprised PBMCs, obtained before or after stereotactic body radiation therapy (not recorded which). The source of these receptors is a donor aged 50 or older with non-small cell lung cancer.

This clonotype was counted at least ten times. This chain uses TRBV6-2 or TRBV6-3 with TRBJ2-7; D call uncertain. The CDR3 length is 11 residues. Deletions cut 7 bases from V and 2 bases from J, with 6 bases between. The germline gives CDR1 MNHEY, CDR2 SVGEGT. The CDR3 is CASTWTYEQYF. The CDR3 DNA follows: TGTGCCAGCACATGGACCTACGAGCAGTACTTC.

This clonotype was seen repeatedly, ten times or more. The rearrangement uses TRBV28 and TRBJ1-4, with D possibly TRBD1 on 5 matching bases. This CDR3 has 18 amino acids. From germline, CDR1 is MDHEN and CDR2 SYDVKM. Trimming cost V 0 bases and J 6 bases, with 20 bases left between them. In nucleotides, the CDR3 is TGTGCCAGCAGTTTATGGGGGGGGTTGAGCCCCTCACATGAAAAACTGTTTTTT. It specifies CASSLWGGLSPSHEKLFF. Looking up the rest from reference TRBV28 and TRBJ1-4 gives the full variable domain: DVKVTQSSRYLVKRTGEKVFLECVQDMDHENMFWYRQDPGLGLRLIYFSYDVKMKEKGDIPEGYSVSREKKERFSLILESASTNQTSMYLCASSLWGGLSPSHEKLFFGSGTQLSVL.

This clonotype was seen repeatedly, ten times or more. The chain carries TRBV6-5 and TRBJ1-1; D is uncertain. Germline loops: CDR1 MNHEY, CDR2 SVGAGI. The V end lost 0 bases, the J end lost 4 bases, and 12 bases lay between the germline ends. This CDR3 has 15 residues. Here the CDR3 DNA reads TGTGCCAGCAGTTACTCGAGCTGGGCGTCCACTGAAGCTTTCTTT. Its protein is CASSYSSWASTEAFF.

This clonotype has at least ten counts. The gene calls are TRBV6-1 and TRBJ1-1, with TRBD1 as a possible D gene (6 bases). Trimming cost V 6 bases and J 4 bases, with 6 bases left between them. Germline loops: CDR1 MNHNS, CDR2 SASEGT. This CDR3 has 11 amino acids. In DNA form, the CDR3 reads TGTGCCAGCAGGGGGGCCACTGAAGCTTTCTTT. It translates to CASRGATEAFF.

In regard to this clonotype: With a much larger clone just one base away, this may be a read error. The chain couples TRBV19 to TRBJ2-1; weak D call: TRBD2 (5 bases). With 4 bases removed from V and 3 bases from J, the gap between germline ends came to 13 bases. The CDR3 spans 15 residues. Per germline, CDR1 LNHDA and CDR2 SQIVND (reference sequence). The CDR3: CASSKTIGIYNEQFF. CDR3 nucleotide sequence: TGTGCCAGTAGTAAAACTATCGGGATCTACAATGAGCAGTTCTTC. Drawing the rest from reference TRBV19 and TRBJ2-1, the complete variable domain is DGGITQSPKYLFRKEGQNVTLSCEQNLNHDAMYWYRQDPGQGLRLIYYSQIVNDFQKGDIAEGYSVSREKKESFPLTVTSAQKNPTAFYLCASSKTIGIYNEQFFGPGTRLTVL.

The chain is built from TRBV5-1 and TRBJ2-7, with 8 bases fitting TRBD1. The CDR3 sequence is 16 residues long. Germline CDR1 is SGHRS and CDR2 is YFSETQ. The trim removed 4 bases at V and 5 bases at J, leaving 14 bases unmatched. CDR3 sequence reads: CASSPTPRDRNNEQYF. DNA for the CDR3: TGCGCCAGCAGCCCGACACCCCGGGACAGGAATAACGAGCAGTACTTC. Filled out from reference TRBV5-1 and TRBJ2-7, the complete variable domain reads KAGVTQTPRYLIKTRGQQVTLSCSPISGHRSVSWYQQTPGQGLQFLFEYFSETQRNKGNFPGRFSGRQFSNSRSEMNVSTLELGDSALYLCASSPTPRDRNNEQYFGPGTRLTVT.

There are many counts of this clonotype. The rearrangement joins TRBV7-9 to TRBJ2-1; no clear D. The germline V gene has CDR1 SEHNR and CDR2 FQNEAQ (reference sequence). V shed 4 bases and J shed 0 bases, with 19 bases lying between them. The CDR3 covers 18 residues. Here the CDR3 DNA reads TGTGCCAGCAGCTCGGAATCAAGGCCCAGCAACTCCTACAATGAGCAGTTCTTC. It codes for CASSSESRPSNSYNEQFF.

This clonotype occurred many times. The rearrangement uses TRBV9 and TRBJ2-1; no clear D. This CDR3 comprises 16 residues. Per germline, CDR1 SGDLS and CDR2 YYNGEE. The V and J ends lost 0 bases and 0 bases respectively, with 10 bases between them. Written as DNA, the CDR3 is TGTGCCAGCAGCGTAGGAACAGCGAGCTCCTACAATGAGCAGTTCTTC. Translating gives CASSVGTASSYNEQFF.

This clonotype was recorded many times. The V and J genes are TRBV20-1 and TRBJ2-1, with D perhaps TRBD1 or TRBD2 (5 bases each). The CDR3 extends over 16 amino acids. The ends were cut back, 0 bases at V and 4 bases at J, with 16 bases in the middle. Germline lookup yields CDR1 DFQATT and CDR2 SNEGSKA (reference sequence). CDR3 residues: CSARDSQRGRYNEQFF. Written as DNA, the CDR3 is TGCAGTGCTAGAGATAGTCAGAGGGGACGTTACAATGAGCAGTTCTTC.

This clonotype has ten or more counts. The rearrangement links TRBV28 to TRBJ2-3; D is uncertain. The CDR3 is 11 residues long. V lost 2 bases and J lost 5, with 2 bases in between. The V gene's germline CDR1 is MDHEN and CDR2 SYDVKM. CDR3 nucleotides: TGTGCCAGCAGTTTAGTAGATACGCAGTATTTT. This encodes CASSLVDTQYF.

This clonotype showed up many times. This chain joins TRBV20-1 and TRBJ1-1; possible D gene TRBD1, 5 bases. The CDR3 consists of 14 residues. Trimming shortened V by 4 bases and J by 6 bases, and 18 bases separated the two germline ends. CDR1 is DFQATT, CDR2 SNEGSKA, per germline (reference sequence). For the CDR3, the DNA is TGCAGTGCTACCCGGGGGGGAGGTGGCTCTGAAGCTTTCTTT. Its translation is CSATRGGGGSEAFF.

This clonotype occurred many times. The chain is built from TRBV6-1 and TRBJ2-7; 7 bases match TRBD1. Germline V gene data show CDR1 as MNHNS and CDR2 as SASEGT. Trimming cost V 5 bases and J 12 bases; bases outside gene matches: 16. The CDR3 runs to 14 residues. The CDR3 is CASSQTRQGSRRYF. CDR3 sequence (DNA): TGTGCCAGCAGTCAAACAAGACAGGGCTCCCGGAGGTACTTC.

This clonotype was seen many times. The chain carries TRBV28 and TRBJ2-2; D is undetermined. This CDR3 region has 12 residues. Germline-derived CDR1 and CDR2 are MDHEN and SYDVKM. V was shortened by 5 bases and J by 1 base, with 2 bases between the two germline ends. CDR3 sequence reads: CASSENTGELFF. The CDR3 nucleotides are TGTGCCAGCAGTGAGAACACCGGGGAGCTGTTTTTT.

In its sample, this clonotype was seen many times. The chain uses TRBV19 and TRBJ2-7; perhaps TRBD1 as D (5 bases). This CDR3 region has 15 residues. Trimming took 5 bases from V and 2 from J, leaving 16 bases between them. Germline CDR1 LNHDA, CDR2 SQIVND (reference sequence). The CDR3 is CASSPRTHGTYEQYF. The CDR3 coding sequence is TGTGCCAGTAGTCCCCGGACACACGGCACCTACGAGCAGTACTTC.

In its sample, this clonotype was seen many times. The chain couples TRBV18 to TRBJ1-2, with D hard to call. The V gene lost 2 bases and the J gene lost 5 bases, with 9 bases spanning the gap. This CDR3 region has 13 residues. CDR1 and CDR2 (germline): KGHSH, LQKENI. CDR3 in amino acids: CASSPGDVYGYTF. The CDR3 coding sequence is TGTGCCAGCTCACCAGGGGATGTGTATGGCTACACCTTC.

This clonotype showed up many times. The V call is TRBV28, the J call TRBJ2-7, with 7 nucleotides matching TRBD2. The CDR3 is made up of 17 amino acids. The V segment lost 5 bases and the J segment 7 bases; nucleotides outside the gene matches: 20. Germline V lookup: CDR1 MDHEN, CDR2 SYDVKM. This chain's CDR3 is CASSTLFSGSSPEEQYF. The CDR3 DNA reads TGTGCCAGCAGTACCCTTTTTAGCGGGTCATCCCCTGAAGAGCAGTACTTC. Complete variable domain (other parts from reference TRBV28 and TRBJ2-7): DVKVTQSSRYLVKRTGEKVFLECVQDMDHENMFWYRQDPGLGLRLIYFSYDVKMKEKGDIPEGYSVSREKKERFSLILESASTNQTSMYLCASSTLFSGSSPEEQYFGPGTRLTVT.

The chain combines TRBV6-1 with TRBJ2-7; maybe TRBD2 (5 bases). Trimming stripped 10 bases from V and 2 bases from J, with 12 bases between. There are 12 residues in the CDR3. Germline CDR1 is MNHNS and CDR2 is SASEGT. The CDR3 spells CATGPGAYEQYF. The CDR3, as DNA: TGTGCCACAGGTCCCGGGGCCTACGAGCAGTACTTC.

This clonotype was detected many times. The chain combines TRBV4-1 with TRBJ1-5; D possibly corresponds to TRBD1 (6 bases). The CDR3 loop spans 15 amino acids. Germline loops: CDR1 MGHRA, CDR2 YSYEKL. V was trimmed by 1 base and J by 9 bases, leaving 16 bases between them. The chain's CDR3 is CASSQASPGAGPQHF. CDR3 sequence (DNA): TGCGCCAGCAGCCAAGCCTCTCCAGGGGCAGGGCCCCAGCATTTT.

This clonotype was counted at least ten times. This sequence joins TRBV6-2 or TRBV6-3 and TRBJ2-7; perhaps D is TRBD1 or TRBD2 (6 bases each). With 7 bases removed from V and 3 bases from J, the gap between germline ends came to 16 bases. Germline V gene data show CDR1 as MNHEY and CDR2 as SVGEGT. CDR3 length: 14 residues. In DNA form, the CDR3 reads TGTGCCAGCATGGAGGGGGTTCGGGTCTACGAGCAGTACTTC. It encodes CASMEGVRVYEQYF.

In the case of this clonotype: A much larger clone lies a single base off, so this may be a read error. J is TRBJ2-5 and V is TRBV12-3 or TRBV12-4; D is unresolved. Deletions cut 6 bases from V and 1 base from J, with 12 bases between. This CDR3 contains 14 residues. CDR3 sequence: CASSLNESQETQYF. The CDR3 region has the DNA TGTGCCAGCAGCTTAAATGAGAGCCAAGAGACCCAGTACTTC.

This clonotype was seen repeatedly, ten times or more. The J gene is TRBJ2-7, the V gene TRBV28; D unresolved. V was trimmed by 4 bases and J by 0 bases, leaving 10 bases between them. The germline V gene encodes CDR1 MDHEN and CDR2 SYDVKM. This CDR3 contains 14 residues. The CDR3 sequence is CASSSPTISYEQYF. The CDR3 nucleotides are TGTGCCAGCAGTTCCCCAACGATCTCCTACGAGCAGTACTTC.

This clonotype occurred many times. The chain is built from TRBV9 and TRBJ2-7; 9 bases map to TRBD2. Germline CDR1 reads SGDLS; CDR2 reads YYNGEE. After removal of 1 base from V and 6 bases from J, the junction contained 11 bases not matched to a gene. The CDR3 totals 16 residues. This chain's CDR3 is CASSVIAGGGVGEQYF. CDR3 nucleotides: TGTGCCAGCAGCGTAATTGCTGGCGGGGGGGTCGGCGAGCAGTACTTC.

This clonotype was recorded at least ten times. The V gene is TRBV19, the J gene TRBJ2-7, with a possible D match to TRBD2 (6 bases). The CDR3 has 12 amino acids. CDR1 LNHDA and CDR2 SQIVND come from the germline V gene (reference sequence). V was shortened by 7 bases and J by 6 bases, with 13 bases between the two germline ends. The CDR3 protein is CASIGPGGEQYF. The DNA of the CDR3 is TGTGCCAGTATTGGGCCCGGGGGCGAGCAGTACTTC.

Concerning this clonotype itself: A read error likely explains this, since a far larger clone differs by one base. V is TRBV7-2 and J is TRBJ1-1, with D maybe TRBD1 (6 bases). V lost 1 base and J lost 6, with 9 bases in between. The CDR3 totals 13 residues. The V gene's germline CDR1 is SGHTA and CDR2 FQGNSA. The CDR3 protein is CASSLDRDSEAFF. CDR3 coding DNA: TGTGCCAGCAGCTTAGACAGGGACTCTGAAGCTTTCTTT.